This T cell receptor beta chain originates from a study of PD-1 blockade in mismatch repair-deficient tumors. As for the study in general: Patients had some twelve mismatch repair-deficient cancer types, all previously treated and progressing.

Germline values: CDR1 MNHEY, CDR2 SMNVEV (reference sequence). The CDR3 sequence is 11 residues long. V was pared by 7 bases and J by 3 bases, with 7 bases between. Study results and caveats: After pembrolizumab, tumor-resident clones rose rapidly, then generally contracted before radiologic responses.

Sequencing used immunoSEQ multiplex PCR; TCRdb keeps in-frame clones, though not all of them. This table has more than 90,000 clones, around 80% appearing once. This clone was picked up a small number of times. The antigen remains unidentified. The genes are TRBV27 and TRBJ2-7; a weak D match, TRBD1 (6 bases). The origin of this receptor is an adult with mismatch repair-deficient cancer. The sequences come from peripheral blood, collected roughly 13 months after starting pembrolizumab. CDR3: CASTQGYEQYF. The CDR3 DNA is TGTGCCAGCACACAGGGCTACGAGCAGTACTTC.